The present TCR beta chain was sequenced within a study of blood T cell repertoires in COVID-19. Study summary: From the United States, Italy and Spain came samples of acute and convalescent COVID-19. Nucleic acid was either cDNA or gDNA, and it came from T cells, B-cell-depleted T cells, or PBMCs.

Sequenced by immunoSEQ multiplex PCR; TCRdb stores in-frame clones only, minus some. The sample lists around 200,000 clones, over 80% occurring once. Germline V lookup: CDR1 SEHNR, CDR2 FQNEAQ (reference sequence). The CDR3 is made up of 14 amino acids. With 7 bases removed from V and 4 bases from J, the gap between germline ends came to 14 bases. This sequence originates from a woman between 40 and 55 years old with COVID-19, enrolled during active disease. The sequenced sample consisted of peripheral blood. The chain joins TRBV7-9 to TRBJ2-1; the D is unclear. CDR3 amino acids: CASTGVSHYNEQFF. The CDR3 coding sequence is TGTGCCAGCACAGGAGTCAGCCATTACAATGAGCAGTTCTTC.